Each of the 20 T cell receptor beta chains below was sequenced from the same sample in a study of cytomegalovirus exposure and HLA in healthy donors. The PCR made use of 60 Vbeta and 13 Jbeta primers. Assay: immunoSEQ multiplex PCR; the TCRdb copy retains only in-frame clones and omits some. Here the sample spans roughly 220,000 clones, roughly 68% being singletons. The sequenced sample consisted of PBMCs. The receptor source for this set is a man in his forties in good health and CMV-seropositive.

This clone has only a few counts. CDR3 nucleotides: TGTGCCAGCAGTGAAGCGAGAGGTTGGGGGGTCTCCTACGAGCAGTACTTC. It translates to CASSEARGWGVSYEQYF. This chain uses TRBV6-1 with TRBJ2-7, with D possibly matching TRBD2 (6 bases). The CDR3 has 17 amino acids. Germline lookup yields CDR1 MNHNS and CDR2 SASEGT. V lost 0 bases, J lost 0 bases, and 15 bases lay in between.

The chain recombines TRBV29-1 with TRBJ1-2; 10 positions match TRBD1. The CDR3 runs to 13 residues. CDR1 and CDR2 (germline): SQVTM, ANQGSEA. CDR3 region: CRCYEGTGDGYTF. CDR3 in DNA: TGCAGGTGCTACGAAGGGACAGGGGATGGCTACACCTTC.

Comments on this clone: A read error may account for a junction end that differs from germline. The chain is built from TRBV9 and TRBJ1-1; the match to TRBD1 covers 8 bases. The germline V gene has CDR1 SGDLS and CDR2 YYNGEE. CDR3 size: 11 residues. The DNA for the CDR3 is TGTGCCAGCAGCAAATCCCCCGGGACAGGATTT. This translates into CASSKSPGTGF.

V gene TRBV6-5 combines with J gene TRBJ2-7, with 8 bases identical to TRBD1. CDR3 size: 14 residues. Germline V gives CDR1 MNHEY, CDR2 SVGAGI. V was pared by 6 bases and J by 5 bases, with 9 bases of the junction left unmatched. The chain's CDR3 is CASRDRASINEQYF. Here the CDR3 DNA reads TGTGCCAGCAGGGACAGGGCGTCGATCAACGAGCAGTACTTC.

This clone was picked up a small number of times. This chain joins TRBV11-2 and TRBJ1-3, with TRBD1 identical over 8 bases. CDR1 and CDR2 (germline): SGHAT, FQNNGV. The CDR3 sequence is 15 residues long. J lost 4 bases, V lost 1 base, and 3 bases had no gene match. This CDR3 reads CASSLAGTGGNTIYF. The CDR3, as DNA: TGTGCCAGCAGCTTAGCCGGGACAGGAGGAAACACCATATATTTT.

The chain recombines TRBV11-3 with TRBJ2-1; 7 bases align to TRBD1. This CDR3 spans 14 amino acids. Looked up from germline, CDR1 is SGHNT and CDR2 is YENEEA. Trimming cost V 5 bases and J 5 bases; bases outside gene matches: 6. CDR3 nucleotide sequence: TGTGCCAGCAGCGGAGACAGGGTCGACAATGAGCAGTTCTTC. Protein: CASSGDRVDNEQFF.

The V gene is TRBV5-6, the J gene TRBJ2-5; TRBD1 might be the D (5 bases). Germline lookup yields CDR1 SGHDT and CDR2 YYEEEE. CDR3 length: 13 amino acids. Trimming took 4 bases from V and 9 from J, leaving 16 bases between them. CDR3 DNA: TGTGCCAGCAGCGACCCTCTGATAGGGGCCCAGTACTTC. It specifies CASSDPLIGAQYF. Full variable domain (rest looked up from reference TRBV5-6 and TRBJ2-5): DAGVTQSPTHLIKTRGQQVTLRCSPKSGHDTVSWYQQALGQGPQFIFQYYEEEERQRGNFPDRFSGHQFPNYSSELNVNALLLGDSALYLCASSDPLIGAQYFGPGTRLLVL.

This clone was observed a handful of times. This chain connects TRBV4-2 to TRBJ2-7; TRBD2 matches 13 bases. CDR1 and CDR2 from the germline V gene are LGHNA and YNFKEQ. The CDR3 runs to 19 residues. Trimming removed 0 bases from V and 3 bases from J; junction bases left unmatched: 11. The chain's CDR3 is CASSQDSGLAGEINYEQYF. CDR3 in DNA: TGTGCCAGCAGCCAAGATTCCGGACTAGCGGGGGAAATAAACTACGAGCAGTACTTC.

The rearrangement joins TRBV6-5 to TRBJ1-4; no clear D. Germline V gene data show CDR1 as MNHEY and CDR2 as SVGAGI. V was shortened by 3 bases and J by 5 bases, with 13 bases between the two germline ends. The length of the CDR3 is 15 residues. CDR3 in amino acids: CASSYLQTSNEKLFF. The CDR3 DNA is TGTGCCAGCAGTTATTTGCAGACTTCGAATGAAAAACTGTTTTTT.

The chain has TRBV10-3 and TRBJ1-4; 9 bases fit TRBD1. Germline V gene data show CDR1 as ENHRY and CDR2 as SYGVKD. The trim removed 2 bases at V and 2 bases at J, leaving 0 bases unmatched. This CDR3 contains 15 residues. DNA for the CDR3: TGTGCCATCAGTGAGGACAGGGGGACTAATGAAAAACTGTTTTTT. Translation gives CAISEDRGTNEKLFF.

The sample holds a few counts of this clone. CDR3 sequence (DNA): TGTGCCAGCAGCTTACGCGGGACTAGCAGTGAGCAGTTCTTC. It is translated as CASSLRGTSSEQFF. This sequence joins TRBV11-3 and TRBJ2-1, with 9 bases aligning to TRBD2. V lost 2 bases, J lost 9 bases, and 5 bases stayed unmatched. The CDR3 spans 14 residues. In germline, CDR1 is SGHNT, CDR2 YENEEA.

This rearrangement joins TRBV7-2 to TRBJ1-1; 10 bases are a match to TRBD1. This CDR3 spans 15 amino acids. V shed 3 bases and J 6 bases; nucleotides not matched to a gene: 7. The germline V gene encodes CDR1 SGHTA and CDR2 FQGNSA. In nucleotides, the CDR3 is TGTGCCAGCAGCTTGCCGGGACAGGGGAGCTCTGAAGCTTTCTTT. It is translated as CASSLPGQGSSEAFF.

CDR3 loop: CASSQGANNEQFF. In DNA form, the CDR3 reads TGTGCCAGCAGTCAGGGGGCAAACAATGAGCAGTTCTTC. The V gene is TRBV7-7, the J gene TRBJ2-1; 8 bases map to TRBD1. V trimming: 6 bases; J trimming: 5 bases; junction bases outside the gene matches: 3. Germline lookup yields CDR1 SSHAT and CDR2 FNYEAQ (reference sequence). This CDR3 is 13 amino acids long.

The rearrangement joins TRBV10-3 to TRBJ2-3; 11 bases are a match to TRBD1. Per the germline V gene, CDR1 is ENHRY and CDR2 is SYGVKD. V gave up 4 bases and J gave up 3 bases; unmatched junction bases: 3. This CDR3 spans 15 amino acids. The CDR3 DNA follows: TGTGCCATCAGTGCCCGGGACAGGGGGACAGATACGCAGTATTTT. Translating gives CAISARDRGTDTQYF.

The chain combines TRBV7-8 with TRBJ1-5, with D uncertain. V shed 5 bases and J shed 6 bases, with 11 bases lying between them. This CDR3 comprises 13 residues. Germline V gene data show CDR1 as SGHVS and CDR2 as FQNEAQ. For the CDR3, the DNA is TGTGCCAGCAGCCCCCTCCCGGGTCAGCCCCAGCATTTT. Translation: CASSPLPGQPQHF.

The chain is built from TRBV5-1 and TRBJ2-7, with 8 bases that match TRBD2. Germline V CDR1 and CDR2: SGHRS, YFSETQ. With 7 bases clipped from V and 3 bases from J, the junction kept 15 bases outside the gene matches. The CDR3 is 16 amino acids. The CDR3 nucleotides read TGCGCCAGCGTCCCCGGGATTAGCGGGGATTACTACGAGCAGTACTTC. It specifies CASVPGISGDYYEQYF.

The rearrangement joins TRBV5-1 to TRBJ1-1, with D perhaps TRBD1 (5 bases). V lost 0 bases and J lost 1, with 10 bases in between. The germline CDR1 and CDR2 sequences are SGHRS and YFSETQ. CDR3 length: 15 amino acids. CDR3 sequence reads: CASSLGPGENTEAFF. The CDR3 DNA reads TGCGCCAGCAGCTTGGGGCCGGGGGAGAACACTGAAGCTTTCTTT.

The V gene is TRBV27, the J gene TRBJ2-7; a possible D gene is TRBD2 (7 bases). The CDR3 consists of 15 residues. Germline loops: CDR1 MNHEY, CDR2 SMNVEV (reference sequence). Trimming left V 3 bases short and J 2 bases short, with 14 bases between. CDR3 region: CASSLRGGLTYEQYF. The DNA of the CDR3 is TGTGCCAGCAGTTTGAGGGGGGGCTTAACCTACGAGCAGTACTTC.

This chain uses TRBV5-4 with TRBJ1-2, with D possibly matching TRBD1 (6 bases). The V and J ends lost 3 bases and 1 base respectively, with 16 bases between them. Germline V gene data show CDR1 as SGHNT and CDR2 as YYREEE (reference sequence). The CDR3 spans 16 residues. CDR3 sequence reads: CASSSERTDYNYGYTF. The CDR3 DNA sequence: TGTGCCAGCAGCTCCGAACGGACAGATTATAACTATGGCTACACCTTC.

The chain is built from TRBV6-5 and TRBJ1-5, with 11 bases identical to TRBD1. The CDR3 is 15 amino acids. V was pared by 5 bases and J by 6 bases, with 6 bases of the junction left unmatched. The V gene's germline CDR1 is MNHEY and CDR2 SVGAGI. The CDR3 protein is CASSTGTGGRQPQHF. The CDR3 DNA reads TGTGCCAGCAGTACCGGGACAGGGGGTCGTCAGCCCCAGCATTTT.